The clone carrying this TCR beta chain was observed a handful of times. The PCR had 60 Vbeta and 13 Jbeta primers. Produced via immunoSEQ multiplex PCR; TCRdb's table is partial and in-frame only. The repertoire consists of fewer than 200,000 clones, with approximately 80% occurring once and the leading ten covering about 1.3%. Germline assignment: CDR1 MNHEY and CDR2 SMNVEV (reference sequence). Trimming stripped 4 bases from V and 6 bases from J, with 15 bases between. The CDR3 contains 15 residues. The sample originates from a study of cytomegalovirus exposure and HLA in healthy donors. The receptor comes from a woman aged 45-65 years in good health and CMV-seronegative. Specimen: PBMCs. V usage is TRBV27 and J usage is TRBJ2-2; a possible D gene is TRBD1 (5 bases). CDR3 nucleotide sequence: TGTGCCAGCAGTTCCTTAAAAACAGGACCCGGGGAGCTGTTTTTT. Its protein product is CASSSLKTGPGELFF.